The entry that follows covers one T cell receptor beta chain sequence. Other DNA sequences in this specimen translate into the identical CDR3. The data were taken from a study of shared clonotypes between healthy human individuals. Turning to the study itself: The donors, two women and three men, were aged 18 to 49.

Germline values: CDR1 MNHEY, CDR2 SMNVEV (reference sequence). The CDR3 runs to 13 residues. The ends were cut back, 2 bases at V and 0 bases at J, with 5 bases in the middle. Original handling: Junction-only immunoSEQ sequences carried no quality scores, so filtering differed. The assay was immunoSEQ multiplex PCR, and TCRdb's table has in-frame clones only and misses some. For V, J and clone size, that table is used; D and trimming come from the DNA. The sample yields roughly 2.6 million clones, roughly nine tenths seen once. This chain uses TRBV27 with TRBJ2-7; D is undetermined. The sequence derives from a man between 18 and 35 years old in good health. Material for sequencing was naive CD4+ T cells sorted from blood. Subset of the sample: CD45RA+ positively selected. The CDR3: CASSLVGSYEQYF. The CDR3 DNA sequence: TGTGCCAGCAGTTTAGTTGGCTCCTACGAGCAGTACTTC.